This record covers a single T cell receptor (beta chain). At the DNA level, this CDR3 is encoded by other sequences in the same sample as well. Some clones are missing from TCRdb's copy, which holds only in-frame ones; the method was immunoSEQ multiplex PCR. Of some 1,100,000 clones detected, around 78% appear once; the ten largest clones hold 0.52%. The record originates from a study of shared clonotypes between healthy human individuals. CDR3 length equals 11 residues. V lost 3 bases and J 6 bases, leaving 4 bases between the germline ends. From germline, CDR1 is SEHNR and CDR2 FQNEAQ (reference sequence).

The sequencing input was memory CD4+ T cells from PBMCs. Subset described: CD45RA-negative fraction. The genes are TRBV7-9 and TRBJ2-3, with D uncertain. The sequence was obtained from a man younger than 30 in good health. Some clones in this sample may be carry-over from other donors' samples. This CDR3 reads CASSFADTQYF. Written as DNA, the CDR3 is TGTGCCAGCAGCTTTGCGGATACGCAGTATTTT.